The following is a T cell receptor beta chain sequence with its context. The PCR contained 60 Vbeta and 13 Jbeta primers. Generated by immunoSEQ multiplex PCR, the TCRdb table keeps only in-frame clones and is missing some. This sample has about 200,000 clones, with 70% to 80% found just once. This specimen comes from a study of cytomegalovirus exposure and HLA in healthy donors. Study background: A preliminary data release comprised approximately 85 million unique TCRs obtained from HLA-typed donors.

The CDR3 totals 14 residues. Losses at the gene ends were 4 bases for V and 7 bases for J; bases not matched to a gene: 9. CDR1 is LGHNA and CDR2 is YNFKEQ in the germline V gene. What was sequenced was PBMCs. The chain carries TRBV4-2 and TRBJ2-7; 8 bases align to TRBD2. The clonotype originates from a man aged 40-49 years in good health and CMV-seronegative. The CDR3 region is CASSPLDGGGEQYF. CDR3 nucleotides: TGTGCCAGCAGCCCCTTAGACGGGGGGGGTGAGCAGTACTTC.